This is a list of T cell receptor beta chains from one sample in a study of blood T cell repertoires in COVID-19. TCRdb's table, derived via immunoSEQ multiplex PCR, lists solely in-frame clones and lacks some. The table records some 350,000 clones, 90% of them present only once. Material for sequencing was peripheral blood. These receptor sequences come from a man between 18 and 29 years old with active or convalescent COVID-19. Each CDR3 is given with its conserved first and last residue. D genes are given only for firm matches. For some rows the clone size is stated as once, few or many, or as a class when expanded; others skip it.

TRBV18	-	TRBJ2-7	-	TGTGCCAGCTCACCATTGGCGCCAGGGGGGCACACTTTTTCCTACGAGCAGTACTTC	CASSPLAPGGHTFSYEQYF
TRBV12-3/TRBV12-4	-	TRBJ1-2	-	TGTGCCAGCGGGCAGGGCTATGGCTACACCTTC	CASGQGYGYTF
TRBV4-3	-	TRBJ2-7	-	TGCGCCAGCAGCCAAGGCGGACTATCAGGCGAGCAGTACTTC	CASSQGGLSGEQYF
TRBV2	-	TRBJ1-4	-	TGTGCCAGCAGTGAAGATTCAGGTCTTGGGGAAAAACTGTTTTTT	CASSEDSGLGEKLFF
TRBV6-2/TRBV6-3	-	TRBJ2-2	TRBD2	TGTGCCAGCAGTTTCCGGACTAGCGGGATTGCGAACACCGGGGAGCTGTTTTTT	CASSFRTSGIANTGELFF
TRBV11-2	-	TRBJ1-3	TRBD1	TGTGCCAGCAGCTTAGGACGGGGGACAGGGATCCGGAACACCATATATTTT	CASSLGRGTGIRNTIYF
TRBV7-3	-	TRBJ2-3	-	TGTGCCAGCAGCTCGCGCGGGTGGGGTACAGATACGCAGTATTTT	CASSSRGWGTDTQYF
TRBV10-3	-	TRBJ2-7	TRBD2	TGTGCCATCAGTGACCTCACTAGCGGGAGCTCCCCCCACGAGCAGTACTTC	CAISDLTSGSSPHEQYF
TRBV6-2/TRBV6-3	-	TRBJ2-7	TRBD1	TGTGCCAGCAGTCCATTTAGGGGACAGGGGGCAAGAGGCGAGCAGTACTTC	CASSPFRGQGARGEQYF
TRBV7-9	-	TRBJ2-2	-	TGTGCCAGCAGCCAAGGGAGGTACACCGGGGAGCTGTTTTTT	CASSQGRYTGELFF
TRBV5-1	-	TRBJ1-1	-	TGCGCCAGCAGCTTGGTGGAGGGTAACACTGAAGCTTTCTTT	CASSLVEGNTEAFF
TRBV19	once	TRBJ1-3	TRBD1	TGTGCCAGTAGTTCAACACAGGGGGCGGATGGAAACACCATATATTTT	CASSSTQGADGNTIYF
TRBV18	few	TRBJ1-2	-	TGTGCCAGCTCACCAAACAGGGACGGCGGCTACACCTTC	CASSPNRDGGYTF
TRBV9	-	TRBJ2-7	-	TGTGCCAGCAGCGTAGCCCCAGGCCAACCCTACGAGCAGTACTTC	CASSVAPGQPYEQYF
TRBV7-2	-	TRBJ2-7	TRBD2	TGTGCCAGCAGCTTACTCTCCGGGACTAGCGGGGGCTCCTACGAGCAGTACTTC	CASSLLSGTSGGSYEQYF
TRBV3-1/TRBV3-2	-	TRBJ2-2	TRBD2	TGTGCCAGCAGCACGTCTCTAGCGGGAGCAGTCGGGGAGCTGTTTTTT	CASSTSLAGAVGELFF
TRBV7-8	few	TRBJ1-6	TRBD1	TGTGCCAGCAGCTTAGCCCGGACAGGGCATAGGAATTCACCCCTCCACTTT	CASSLARTGHRNSPLHF
TRBV18	-	TRBJ1-1	-	TGTGCCAGCTCACCCTCCTGGGGGGAGTCTGAAGCTTTCTTT	CASSPSWGESEAFF
TRBV23-1	-	TRBJ1-4	-	TGCGCCAGCAGTCAATCGGGCCCGTTCGTGTGTCCTCTTGTTGCAACTAATGAAAAACTGTTTTTT	CASSQSGPFVCPLVATNEKLFF
TRBV28	once	TRBJ2-3	-	TGTGCCAGCAGTTTATCTAGCGCTGGCGCAGATACGCAGTATTTT	CASSLSSAGADTQYF
TRBV4-2	-	TRBJ2-7	-	TGTGCCAGCAGCCAATTTAAGGGGTACGAGCAGTACTTC	CASSQFKGYEQYF
TRBV5-1	-	TRBJ2-7	TRBD1	TGCGCCAGCAGCTCACCATGGACAGGAGGCGAGCAGTACTTC	CASSSPWTGGEQYF
TRBV7-8	-	TRBJ1-1	-	TGTGCCAGCAGCTTATTATACAGGCCAACGGCTGAAGCTTTCTTT	CASSLLYRPTAEAFF
TRBV13	-	TRBJ1-6	TRBD1	TGTGCCAGCAGCCACACAGGGGGCGGTGAATTTTCACCCCTCCACTTT	CASSHTGGGEFSPLHF
TRBV19	-	TRBJ1-2	-	TGTGCCAGTAGTATCCTCGCCAGGGGTAACTATGGCTACACCTTC	CASSILARGNYGYTF
TRBV7-9	once	TRBJ1-2	-	TGTGCCAGCAGCTTCTTTGACAGAAACTATGGCTACACCTTC	CASSFFDRNYGYTF
TRBV7-2	-	TRBJ2-3	-	TGTGCCAGCAGCTTATACTTGTTTACAGATACGCAGTATTTT	CASSLYLFTDTQYF
TRBV11-1	-	TRBJ1-6	-	TGTGCCAGCAGCTTACGGCAGGGGACGGGGAATTCACCCCTCCACTTT	CASSLRQGTGNSPLHF
TRBV28	-	TRBJ1-3	-	TGTGCCGCCGGGGGTCGGGGAAACACCATATATTTT	CAAGGRGNTIYF
TRBV28	-	TRBJ1-1	TRBD1	TGTGCCAGCAGTCTCCCGACAGGGGGGAGCACTGAAGCTTTCTTT	CASSLPTGGSTEAFF
TRBV7-3	-	TRBJ1-5	-	TGTGCCAGCAGCTTAGGGCAGGAACAGCCCCAGCATTTT	CASSLGQEQPQHF
TRBV19	-	TRBJ1-1	-	TGTGCCAGTACCTCGACGCGGGGGAACACTGAAGCTTTCTTT	CASTSTRGNTEAFF
TRBV28	-	TRBJ2-7	-	TGTGCCAGCAGTTTATTCCGGGACAAGGGACATTACGAGCAGTACTTC	CASSLFRDKGHYEQYF
TRBV5-6	once	TRBJ1-4	-	TGTGCCAGCAGTGGACATTCGGAAAAACTGTTTTTT	CASSGHSEKLFF
TRBV7-2	-	TRBJ1-3	-	TGTGCCAGCAGCCAGGCTGAAAACACCATATATTTT	CASSQAENTIYF
TRBV2	-	TRBJ2-1	-	TGTGCCAGCAGTGACCCGAGCTCCTACAATGAGCAGTTCTTC	CASSDPSSYNEQFF
TRBV2	-	TRBJ1-2	TRBD1	TGTGCCAGCACACAGGGGTCAGGCGGCTACACCTTC	CASTQGSGGYTF
TRBV27	-	TRBJ2-1	TRBD2	TGTGCCAGCAGTTTAGAAGGGGACTACCACTACAATGAGCAGTTCTTC	CASSLEGDYHYNEQFF
TRBV29-1	-	TRBJ1-2	-	TGCAGCGTTGAAATGGGGCAGTTAAACTATGGCTACACCTTC	CSVEMGQLNYGYTF
TRBV6-2/TRBV6-3	-	TRBJ2-3	TRBD2	TGTGCCAGCAGTTACAGTCGGCTTAGCGGGGACAACACAGATACGCAGTATTTT	CASSYSRLSGDNTDTQYF
TRBV19	once	TRBJ2-7	TRBD2	TGTGCCAGTAGTATGGGACTAGCGGAAGGGGACTACGAGCAGTACTTC	CASSMGLAEGDYEQYF
TRBV7-2	-	TRBJ2-3	TRBD2	TGTGCCAGCAGCTTAACGGCGGGAGGGCCCCCAGATACGCAGTATTTT	CASSLTAGGPPDTQYF
TRBV6-2/TRBV6-3	once	TRBJ1-2	TRBD1	TGTGCCAGCAGTGTGGACAGGGACTATGGCTACACCTTC	CASSVDRDYGYTF
TRBV28	-	TRBJ2-3	-	TGTGCCAGCAGGGACAGGGATCCTGGGAGGGTTCGCGATACGCAGTATTTT	CASRDRDPGRVRDTQYF
TRBV27	-	TRBJ2-1	-	TGTGCCAGCAGTTCGGGACTCTACAATGAGCAGTTCTTC	CASSSGLYNEQFF
TRBV4-3	-	TRBJ2-1	TRBD2	TGCGCCAGCAGCCAAGCGAGTAGCGGGACTATCAATCCTGAGCAGTTCTTC	CASSQASSGTINPEQFF
TRBV6-6	-	TRBJ1-5	TRBD1	TGTGCCAGCAGTTACTCGAAGGGGGCGGGTCAGCCCCAGCATTTT	CASSYSKGAGQPQHF
TRBV29-1	-	TRBJ2-5	TRBD2	TGCAGCGTTGAAGATCTCCCGGTGGTTCCCCGGACTAGCGGGAGGACGGAAGAGACCCAGTACTTC	CSVEDLPVVPRTSGRTEETQYF
TRBV11-2	-	TRBJ1-2	TRBD1	TGTGCCAGCAGTTCCCTAAGGGGGCGCAGCTATGGCTACACCTTC	CASSSLRGRSYGYTF
TRBV4-2	-	TRBJ2-1	-	TGTGCCAGCAGCCAAGAAGGGGCCTCCTACAATGAGCAGTTCTTC	CASSQEGASYNEQFF
TRBV2	once	TRBJ2-3	-	TGTGCCAGCACAAGGGCGGGACAGTCCACAGATACGCAGTATTTT	CASTRAGQSTDTQYF